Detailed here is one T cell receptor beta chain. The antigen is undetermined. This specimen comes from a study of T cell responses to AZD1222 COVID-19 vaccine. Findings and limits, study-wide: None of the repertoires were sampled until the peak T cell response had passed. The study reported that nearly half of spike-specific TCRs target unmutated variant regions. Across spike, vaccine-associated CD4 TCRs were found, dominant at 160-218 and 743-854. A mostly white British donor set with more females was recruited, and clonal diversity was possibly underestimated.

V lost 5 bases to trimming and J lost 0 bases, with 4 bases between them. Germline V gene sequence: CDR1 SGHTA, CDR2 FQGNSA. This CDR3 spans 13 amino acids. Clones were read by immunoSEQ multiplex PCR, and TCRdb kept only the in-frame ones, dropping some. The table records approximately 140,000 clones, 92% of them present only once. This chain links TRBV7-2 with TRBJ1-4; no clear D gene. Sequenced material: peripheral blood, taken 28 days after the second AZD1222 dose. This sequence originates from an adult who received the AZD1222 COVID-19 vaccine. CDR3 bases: TGTGCCAGCAGCCGTACAACTAATGAAAAACTGTTTTTT. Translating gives CASSRTTNEKLFF.